This T cell receptor beta chain was obtained from a study of blood T cells in healthy people across ages. Then a second PCR, running roughly 7 to 11 cycles, was carried out with a sample-barcoded 5' primer and a J-beta primer mix. Via MiXCR, TCRdb re-called the 5' RACE reads, giving one row per CDR3 protein. Altogether about 1,600,000 distinct CDR3 sequences are present, roughly 45% being singletons, with the ten largest covering 6.5% to 10%. This CDR3 comprises 14 residues. Germline V gene data show CDR1 as SGHRS and CDR2 as YFSETQ. Trimming cost V 4 bases and J 1 base, with 8 bases left between them.

The sequence was collected from a woman under 30 in good health. Source material: blood. The J gene is TRBJ2-2, the V gene TRBV5-1; possibly TRBD2 for D (5 bases). The CDR3 DNA follows: TGCGCCAGCAGCCCAGAGGGGAACACCGGGGAGCTGTTTTTT. Translation: CASSPEGNTGELFF.